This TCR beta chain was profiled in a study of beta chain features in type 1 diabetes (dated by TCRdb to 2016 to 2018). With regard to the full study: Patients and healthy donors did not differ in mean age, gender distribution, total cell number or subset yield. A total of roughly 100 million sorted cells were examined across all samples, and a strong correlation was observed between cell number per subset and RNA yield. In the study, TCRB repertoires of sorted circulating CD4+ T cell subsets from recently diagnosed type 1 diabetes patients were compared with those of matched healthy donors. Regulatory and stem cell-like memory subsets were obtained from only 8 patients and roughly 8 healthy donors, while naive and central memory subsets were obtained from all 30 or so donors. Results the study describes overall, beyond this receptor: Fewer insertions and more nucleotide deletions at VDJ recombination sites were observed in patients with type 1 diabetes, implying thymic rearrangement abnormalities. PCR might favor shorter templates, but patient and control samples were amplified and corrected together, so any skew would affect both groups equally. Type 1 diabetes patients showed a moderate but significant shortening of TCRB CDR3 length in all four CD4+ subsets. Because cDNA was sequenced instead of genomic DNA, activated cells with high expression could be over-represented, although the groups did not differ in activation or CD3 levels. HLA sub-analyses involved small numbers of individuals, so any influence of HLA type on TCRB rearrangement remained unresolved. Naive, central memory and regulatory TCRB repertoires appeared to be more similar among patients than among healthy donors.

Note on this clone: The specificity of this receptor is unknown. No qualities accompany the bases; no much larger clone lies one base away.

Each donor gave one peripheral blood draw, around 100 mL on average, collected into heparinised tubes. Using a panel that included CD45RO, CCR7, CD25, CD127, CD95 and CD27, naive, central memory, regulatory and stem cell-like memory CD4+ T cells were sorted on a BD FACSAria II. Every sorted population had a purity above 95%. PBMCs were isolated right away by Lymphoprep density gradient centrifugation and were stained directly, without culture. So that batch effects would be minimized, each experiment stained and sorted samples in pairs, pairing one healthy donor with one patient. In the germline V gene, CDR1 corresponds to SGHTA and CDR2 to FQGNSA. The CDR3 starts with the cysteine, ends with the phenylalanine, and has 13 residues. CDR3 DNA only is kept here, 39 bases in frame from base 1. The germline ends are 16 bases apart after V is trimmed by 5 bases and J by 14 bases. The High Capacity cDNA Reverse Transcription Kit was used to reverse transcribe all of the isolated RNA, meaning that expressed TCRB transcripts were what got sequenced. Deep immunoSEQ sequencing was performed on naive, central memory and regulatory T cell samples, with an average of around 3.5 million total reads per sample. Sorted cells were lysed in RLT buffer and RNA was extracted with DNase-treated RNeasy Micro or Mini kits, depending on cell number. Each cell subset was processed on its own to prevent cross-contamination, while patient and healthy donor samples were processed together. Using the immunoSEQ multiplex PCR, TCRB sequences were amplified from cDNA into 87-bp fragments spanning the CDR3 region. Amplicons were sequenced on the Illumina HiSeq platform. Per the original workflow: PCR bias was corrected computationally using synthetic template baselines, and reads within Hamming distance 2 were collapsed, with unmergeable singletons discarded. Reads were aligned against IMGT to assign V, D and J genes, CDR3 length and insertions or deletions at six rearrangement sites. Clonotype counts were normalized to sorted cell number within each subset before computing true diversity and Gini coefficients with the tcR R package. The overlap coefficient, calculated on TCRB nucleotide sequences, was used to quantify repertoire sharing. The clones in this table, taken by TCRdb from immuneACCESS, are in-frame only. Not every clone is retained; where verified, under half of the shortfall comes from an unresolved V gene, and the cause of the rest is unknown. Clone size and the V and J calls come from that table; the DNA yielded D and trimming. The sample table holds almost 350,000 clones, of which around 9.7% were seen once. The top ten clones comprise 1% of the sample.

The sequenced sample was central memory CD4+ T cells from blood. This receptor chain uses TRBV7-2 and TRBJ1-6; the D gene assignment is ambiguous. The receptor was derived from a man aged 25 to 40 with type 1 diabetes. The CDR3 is CASSPELRRTLHF. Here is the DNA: TGTGCCAGCAGCCCGGAACTACGCAGGACCCTCCACTTT.